Listed below are T cell receptor beta chains from one sample, sequenced in a study of blood T cell repertoires in COVID-19. Sequencing was performed with immunoSEQ multiplex PCR; in TCRdb, only in-frame clones are kept and a portion is missing. The table includes approximately 220,000 clones, 75% to 90% detected once. Sequencing used peripheral blood. Every receptor here comes from a man aged 35 to 55 with acute or convalescent COVID-19. CDR3s include the opening cysteine and the closing phenylalanine or tryptophan. A D gene is named only where the DNA matches it firmly. Size is stated for part of the rows, as once, few or many counts, or as a class when the clone is expanded.

len: 16
v_gene: TRBV2
abundance: NA
d_gene: TRBD2
j_gene: TRBJ2-5
CDR3aa: CASSEGVAGGVGTQYF
CDR3nt: TGTGCCAGCAGTGAGGGGGTAGCGGGGGGCGTAGGGACCCAGTACTTC

len: 14
v_gene: TRBV9
abundance: NA
d_gene: NA
j_gene: TRBJ1-1
CDR3aa: CASSVGSGVTEAFF
CDR3nt: TGTGCCAGCAGCGTAGGGAGTGGTGTCACTGAAGCTTTCTTT

len: 14
v_gene: TRBV19
abundance: NA
d_gene: NA
j_gene: TRBJ2-1
CDR3aa: CAAGVAELYNEQFF
CDR3nt: TGTGCCGCCGGGGTTGCGGAGCTGTACAATGAGCAGTTCTTC

len: 14
v_gene: TRBV7-6
abundance: NA
d_gene: NA
j_gene: TRBJ2-5
CDR3aa: CASSLEEGRETQYF
CDR3nt: TGTGCCAGCAGCTTAGAGGAGGGGAGAGAGACCCAGTACTTC

len: 16
v_gene: TRBV14
abundance: NA
d_gene: NA
j_gene: TRBJ1-1
CDR3aa: CASSLPLWQGNTEAFF
CDR3nt: TGTGCCAGCAGCCTCCCTTTGTGGCAGGGGAACACTGAAGCTTTCTTT

len: 15
v_gene: TRBV5-1
abundance: once
d_gene: TRBD1
j_gene: TRBJ2-1
CDR3aa: CASSTWGQGGDEQFF
CDR3nt: TGCGCCAGCAGCACCTGGGGACAGGGGGGTGATGAGCAGTTCTTC

len: 14
v_gene: TRBV19
abundance: NA
d_gene: NA
j_gene: TRBJ1-5
CDR3aa: CASSIKRSNQPQHF
CDR3nt: TGTGCCAGTAGTATAAAACGGAGCAATCAGCCCCAGCATTTT

len: 13
v_gene: TRBV30
abundance: NA
d_gene: NA
j_gene: TRBJ2-6
CDR3aa: CAWSRGGANVLTF
CDR3nt: TGTGCCTGGAGTCGAGGTGGGGCCAACGTCCTGACTTTC

len: 13
v_gene: TRBV7-2
abundance: once
d_gene: NA
j_gene: TRBJ2-3
CDR3aa: CASSLGAPGTQYF
CDR3nt: TGTGCCAGCAGCTTAGGGGCCCCAGGGACGCAGTATTTT

len: 13
v_gene: TRBV28
abundance: NA
d_gene: NA
j_gene: TRBJ2-1
CDR3aa: CASRDTTYNEQFF
CDR3nt: TGTGCCAGCAGAGACACCACCTACAATGAGCAGTTCTTC

len: 15
v_gene: TRBV5-1
abundance: once
d_gene: TRBD1
j_gene: TRBJ2-1
CDR3aa: CASTTGQGAYNEQFF
CDR3nt: TGCGCCAGCACTACGGGACAGGGGGCGTACAATGAGCAGTTCTTC

len: 14
v_gene: TRBV6-2/TRBV6-3
abundance: NA
d_gene: NA
j_gene: TRBJ1-3
CDR3aa: CASSYAEERNTIYF
CDR3nt: TGTGCCAGCAGTTACGCGGAGGAGAGAAACACCATATATTTT

len: 13
v_gene: TRBV27
abundance: NA
d_gene: NA
j_gene: TRBJ2-7
CDR3aa: CASSWAGFDEQYF
CDR3nt: TGTGCCAGCAGTTGGGCGGGTTTCGACGAGCAGTACTTC

len: 15
v_gene: TRBV5-4
abundance: NA
d_gene: TRBD1
j_gene: TRBJ2-3
CDR3aa: CASSWTGTVGDTQYF
CDR3nt: TGTGCCAGCAGCTGGACAGGGACGGTAGGAGATACGCAGTATTTT

len: 14
v_gene: TRBV14
abundance: NA
d_gene: TRBD1
j_gene: TRBJ2-7
CDR3aa: CASSQMDRVHEQYF
CDR3nt: TGTGCCAGCAGCCAAATGGACAGGGTCCACGAGCAGTACTTC

len: 17
v_gene: TRBV30
abundance: NA
d_gene: TRBD2
j_gene: TRBJ2-5
CDR3aa: CAWSTSGNIRRKETQYF
CDR3nt: TGTGCCTGGAGTACAAGCGGGAACATTCGGCGGAAAGAGACCCAGTACTTC

len: 13
v_gene: TRBV6-5
abundance: NA
d_gene: TRBD1
j_gene: TRBJ1-1
CDR3aa: CASRQGVGTEAFF
CDR3nt: TGTGCCAGCAGACAGGGGGTGGGCACTGAAGCTTTCTTT

len: 15
v_gene: TRBV19
abundance: NA
d_gene: TRBD2
j_gene: TRBJ2-1
CDR3aa: CASGLAGSSYNEQFF
CDR3nt: TGTGCCAGTGGACTAGCGGGGAGCTCCTACAATGAGCAGTTCTTC

len: 15
v_gene: TRBV9
abundance: NA
d_gene: TRBD1
j_gene: TRBJ1-1
CDR3aa: CASSGGGTVNTEAFF
CDR3nt: TGTGCCAGCAGCGGAGGAGGGACAGTGAACACTGAAGCTTTCTTT

len: 18
v_gene: TRBV27
abundance: NA
d_gene: TRBD2
j_gene: TRBJ2-7
CDR3aa: CASSTLAASGRQNYEQYF
CDR3nt: TGTGCCAGCAGTACCCTGGCGGCTAGCGGGAGACAGAATTACGAGCAGTACTTC

len: 17
v_gene: TRBV28
abundance: NA
d_gene: TRBD2
j_gene: TRBJ2-3
CDR3aa: CASNSRRTSGRKDTQYF
CDR3nt: TGTGCCAGCAATTCCCGGCGGACTAGCGGAAGAAAAGATACGCAGTATTTT

len: 13
v_gene: TRBV30
abundance: once
d_gene: NA
j_gene: TRBJ2-2
CDR3aa: CAWSVGGAGELFF
CDR3nt: TGTGCCTGGAGTGTGGGTGGAGCCGGGGAGCTGTTTTTT

len: 15
v_gene: TRBV7-7
abundance: NA
d_gene: TRBD2
j_gene: TRBJ2-5
CDR3aa: CASSPLGTSVETQYF
CDR3nt: TGTGCCAGCAGCCCCCTCGGGACTAGCGTAGAGACCCAGTACTTC

len: 15
v_gene: TRBV7-7
abundance: NA
d_gene: NA
j_gene: TRBJ2-3
CDR3aa: CASSLSPGMTDTQYF
CDR3nt: TGTGCCAGCAGCTTATCTCCAGGGATGACAGATACGCAGTATTTT

len: 14
v_gene: TRBV19
abundance: NA
d_gene: NA
j_gene: TRBJ1-5
CDR3aa: CASSPRGTNQPQHF
CDR3nt: TGTGCCAGTAGCCCCAGGGGCACTAATCAGCCCCAGCATTTT

len: 13
v_gene: TRBV12-3/TRBV12-4
abundance: NA
d_gene: NA
j_gene: TRBJ2-1
CDR3aa: CASSLDSYNEQFF
CDR3nt: TGTGCCAGCAGTCTGGACTCTTACAATGAGCAGTTCTTC

len: 15
v_gene: TRBV15
abundance: NA
d_gene: NA
j_gene: TRBJ1-1
CDR3aa: CATSRVRAMNTEAFF
CDR3nt: TGTGCCACCAGCAGAGTCAGGGCCATGAACACTGAAGCTTTCTTT

len: 12
v_gene: TRBV29-1
abundance: NA
d_gene: NA
j_gene: TRBJ2-3
CDR3aa: CSVEPGFDTQYF
CDR3nt: TGCAGCGTGGAACCGGGTTTTGATACGCAGTATTTT

len: 18
v_gene: TRBV4-3
abundance: NA
d_gene: TRBD1
j_gene: TRBJ2-6
CDR3aa: CASSQRDRGEAGANVLTF
CDR3nt: TGCGCCAGCAGCCAACGGGACAGGGGAGAAGCTGGGGCCAACGTCCTGACTTTC

len: 14
v_gene: TRBV28
abundance: few
d_gene: NA
j_gene: TRBJ2-7
CDR3aa: CASRTGEARREQYF
CDR3nt: TGTGCCAGCAGGACGGGGGAGGCCCGCCGCGAGCAGTACTTC

len: 12
v_gene: TRBV12-3/TRBV12-4
abundance: NA
d_gene: NA
j_gene: TRBJ2-2
CDR3aa: CATRTPTGELFF
CDR3nt: TGTGCCACCCGGACTCCCACCGGGGAGCTGTTTTTT

len: 15
v_gene: TRBV6-4
abundance: NA
d_gene: NA
j_gene: TRBJ1-2
CDR3aa: CASSDDPSGAGGYTF
CDR3nt: TGTGCCAGCAGTGACGATCCCTCAGGGGCGGGTGGCTACACCTTC

len: 17
v_gene: TRBV2
abundance: NA
d_gene: TRBD2
j_gene: TRBJ2-1
CDR3aa: CASRYTSGGAVFNEQFF
CDR3nt: TGTGCCAGCAGATACACTAGCGGGGGCGCCGTCTTCAATGAGCAGTTCTTC

len: 13
v_gene: TRBV5-1
abundance: NA
d_gene: NA
j_gene: TRBJ1-2
CDR3aa: CASSPRTAYGYTF
CDR3nt: TGCGCCAGCAGCCCTAGGACAGCGTATGGCTACACCTTC

len: 13
v_gene: TRBV23-1
abundance: NA
d_gene: NA
j_gene: TRBJ2-7
CDR3aa: CASRQGRSYEQYF
CDR3nt: TGCGCCAGCAGACAGGGAAGATCCTACGAGCAGTACTTC

len: 14
v_gene: TRBV2
abundance: NA
d_gene: TRBD1
j_gene: TRBJ1-4
CDR3aa: CAQRRGQGREKLFF
CDR3nt: TGTGCCCAGAGACGGGGACAGGGTAGGGAAAAACTGTTTTTT

len: 14
v_gene: TRBV5-6
abundance: once
d_gene: TRBD1
j_gene: TRBJ1-4
CDR3aa: CASRKTGSNEKLFF
CDR3nt: TGTGCCAGCAGAAAGACAGGGTCTAATGAAAAACTGTTTTTT

len: 12
v_gene: TRBV30
abundance: NA
d_gene: NA
j_gene: TRBJ1-5
CDR3aa: CAWSRGNQPQHF
CDR3nt: TGTGCCTGGAGCAGGGGCAATCAGCCCCAGCATTTT

len: 16
v_gene: TRBV18
abundance: NA
d_gene: NA
j_gene: TRBJ1-1
CDR3aa: CASSPGVGRANTEAFF
CDR3nt: TGTGCCAGCTCACCAGGTGTGGGCAGGGCGAACACTGAAGCTTTCTTT

len: 13
v_gene: TRBV2
abundance: few
d_gene: NA
j_gene: TRBJ1-6
CDR3aa: CASRAQHNSPLHF
CDR3nt: TGTGCCAGCAGAGCACAGCATAATTCACCCCTCCACTTT

len: 16
v_gene: TRBV6-5
abundance: NA
d_gene: TRBD2
j_gene: TRBJ2-3
CDR3aa: CASSYSKAGGPNTQYF
CDR3nt: TGTGCCAGCAGTTACTCGAAGGCGGGGGGGCCCAATACGCAGTATTTT

len: 12
v_gene: TRBV29-1
abundance: once
d_gene: NA
j_gene: TRBJ1-4
CDR3aa: CSGWTANEKLFF
CDR3nt: TGCAGCGGCTGGACAGCTAATGAAAAACTGTTTTTT

len: 14
v_gene: TRBV5-1
abundance: NA
d_gene: NA
j_gene: TRBJ2-3
CDR3aa: CASSLGPSTDTQYF
CDR3nt: TGCGCCAGCAGCTTGGGGCCTAGCACAGATACGCAGTATTTT

len: 16
v_gene: TRBV11-2
abundance: NA
d_gene: TRBD1
j_gene: TRBJ2-2
CDR3aa: CASSLRTGQDTGELFF
CDR3nt: TGTGCCAGCAGCCTTAGGACAGGGCAGGACACCGGGGAGCTGTTTTTT

len: 16
v_gene: TRBV7-9
abundance: NA
d_gene: NA
j_gene: TRBJ2-1
CDR3aa: CASSLGEGGLVDEQFF
CDR3nt: TGTGCCAGCAGCTTAGGGGAGGGGGGATTAGTAGATGAGCAGTTCTTC

len: 15
v_gene: TRBV6-5
abundance: NA
d_gene: TRBD1
j_gene: TRBJ1-3
CDR3aa: CASRPDRGSGNTIYF
CDR3nt: TGTGCCAGCAGGCCGGACAGGGGTTCTGGAAACACCATATATTTT

len: 19
v_gene: TRBV23-1
abundance: NA
d_gene: NA
j_gene: TRBJ2-5
CDR3aa: CASDPPPYLRAGAQETQYF
CDR3nt: TGCGCCAGCGATCCCCCCCCCTACCTGCGGGCAGGAGCCCAAGAGACCCAGTACTTC

len: 17
v_gene: TRBV19
abundance: NA
d_gene: NA
j_gene: TRBJ1-5
CDR3aa: CASSIGQGNYGNQPQHF
CDR3nt: TGTGCCAGTAGTATAGGGCAGGGTAATTATGGCAATCAGCCCCAGCATTTT

len: 12
v_gene: TRBV7-6
abundance: NA
d_gene: NA
j_gene: TRBJ2-1
CDR3aa: CASSRTDNEQFF
CDR3nt: TGTGCCAGCAGTCGGACAGACAATGAGCAGTTCTTC